One and the same sample provided the 8 T cell receptor beta chains below, sequenced in a study of identical twins. TCRdb recomputed calls from the 5' RACE reads with MiXCR, one row per CDR3 protein. The table has 250,000 to 300,000 distinct CDR3 sequences, around 9.7% seen once. Separately, the same data were catalogued under a study of yellow fever vaccine responses in identical twins.

Specimen: CD8+ T cells sorted from blood. The receptors here all came from a young woman in good health.

The chain has TRBV6-5 and TRBJ2-4, with D tentatively TRBD1 (6 bases). CDR1 is MNHEY and CDR2 is SVGAGI in the germline V gene. Deletions cut 1 base from V and 1 base from J, with 8 bases between. The CDR3 extends over 15 amino acids. CDR3: CASSYLTGAKNIQYF. The CDR3 DNA is TGTGCCAGCAGTTACTTAACAGGGGCCAAAAACATTCAGTACTTC.

The chain couples TRBV6-1 to TRBJ2-5, with TRBD2 matching over 8 bases. Germline loops: CDR1 MNHNS, CDR2 SASEGT. V trimming: 5 bases; J trimming: 4 bases; junction bases outside the gene matches: 9. The CDR3 is 15 amino acids. The CDR3 reads CASSIDGGVRETQYF. In DNA, the CDR3 is TGTGCCAGCAGTATAGACGGGGGGGTGCGAGAGACCCAGTACTTC.

This rearrangement joins TRBV6-5 to TRBJ2-3, with a possible D match to TRBD1 (6 bases). This CDR3 comprises 15 residues. Trimming took off 0 bases at V and 8 bases at J, with 15 bases between the two ends. Germline V gene data show CDR1 as MNHEY and CDR2 as SVGAGI. As DNA, the CDR3 is TGTGCCAGCAGTTACTCGAGGGGGACCTTCGCTACGCAGTATTTT. This translates into CASSYSRGTFATQYF.

This clonotype was observed a handful of times. V usage is TRBV3-1 and J usage is TRBJ2-5, with D maybe TRBD1 (5 bases). CDR1 LGHDT and CDR2 YNNKEL come from the germline V gene (reference sequence). Trimming took off 1 base at V and 2 bases at J, with 17 bases between the two ends. The CDR3 covers 17 residues. CDR3 in amino acids: CASSQVDRTLVQETQYF. The DNA for the CDR3 is TGTGCCAGCAGCCAAGTTGATAGGACACTGGTACAAGAGACCCAGTACTTC.

This clonotype was counted at least ten times. The rearrangement links TRBV2 to TRBJ2-2; the D is unclear. This CDR3 has 13 amino acids. The germline CDR1 and CDR2 sequences are SNHLY and FYNNEI. V lost 6 bases and J lost 7, with 12 bases in between. The CDR3 here is CASSGPPDGELFF. CDR3 coding DNA: TGTGCCAGCAGCGGACCTCCTGACGGGGAGCTGTTTTTT.

Comments on this clonotype: At one of its ends the junction is not consistent with the germline gene, which may arise from a read error. V usage is TRBV6-5 and J usage is TRBJ1-1; 7 bases agree with TRBD1. The CDR3 sequence is 13 residues long. CDR1 is MNHEY and CDR2 is SVGAGI in the germline V gene. CDR3 DNA: TGTACCAGCAGTTACTCGGGACAGCTTGAAGCTTTCTTT. Translating it yields CTSSYSGQLEAFF.

In its sample, this clonotype was seen many times. The chain recombines TRBV20-1 with TRBJ2-1; D not certain. V gave up 3 bases and J gave up 8 bases, with 11 bases separating them. The CDR3 contains 12 residues. Germline CDR1 is DFQATT and CDR2 is SNEGSKA (reference sequence). The chain's CDR3 is CSASSPDDEQFF. The CDR3 DNA sequence: TGCAGTGCTAGTTCCCCCGACGATGAGCAGTTCTTC.

This clonotype was observed many times. This sequence joins TRBV5-1 and TRBJ2-3, with 12 bases fitting TRBD2. CDR1 and CDR2 (germline): SGHRS, YFSETQ. The ends lost 7 bases at V and 4 bases at J; junction bases unmatched: 7. The CDR3 is 15 amino acids. CDR3 DNA: TGCGCCAGCGAAAACGGACTAGCGGGGCCAGATACGCAGTATTTT. As protein: CASENGLAGPDTQYF. Using reference TRBV5-1 and TRBJ2-3 for the parts outside the CDR3, the full variable domain is KAGVTQTPRYLIKTRGQQVTLSCSPISGHRSVSWYQQTPGQGLQFLFEYFSETQRNKGNFPGRFSGRQFSNSRSEMNVSTLELGDSALYLCASENGLAGPDTQYFGPGTRLTVL.